The 19 T cell receptor beta chains below were found in one sample sequenced in a study of cytomegalovirus exposure and HLA in healthy donors. Both 60 Vbeta primers and 13 Jbeta primers went into the PCR. The protocol was immunoSEQ multiplex PCR, while the TCRdb copy is restricted to in-frame clones and leaves out a portion. There are about 220,000 clones in the sample; approximately 80% occur only once, and 0.71% lies in the top ten. Specimen: PBMCs. These receptors were collected from a boy younger than 10 in good health and CMV-seronegative.

The J gene is TRBJ1-1, the V gene TRBV5-4, with 11 nucleotides matching TRBD1. V was pared by 4 bases and J by 1 base, with 0 bases of the junction left unmatched. The CDR3 spans 14 residues. Germline loops: CDR1 SGHNT, CDR2 YYREEE (reference sequence). CDR3 coding DNA: TGTGCCAGCAGCGGACAGGGGGCGAACACTGAAGCTTTCTTT. It translates to CASSGQGANTEAFF.

In its sample, this clone was seen once. The genes are TRBV9 and TRBJ2-7, with D possibly being TRBD2 (6 bases). Trimming left V 3 bases short and J 0 bases short, with 13 bases between. Germline CDR1 reads SGDLS; CDR2 reads YYNGEE. This CDR3 has 15 amino acids. As DNA, the CDR3 is TGTGCCAGCAGCGCTAGACTAGGTAGCTCCTACGAGCAGTACTTC. Encoded protein: CASSARLGSSYEQYF.

This clone was seen a handful of times. The chain recombines TRBV6-1 with TRBJ2-1, with D possibly being TRBD2 (7 bases). Germline loops: CDR1 MNHNS, CDR2 SASEGT. The V end lost 6 bases, the J end lost 7 bases, and 19 bases lay between the germline ends. CDR3 length equals 15 residues. CDR3 nucleotide sequence: TGTGCCAGCAGCCTGTCGGGGGGCAGGTGGAATGAGCAGTTCTTC. Translation gives CASSLSGGRWNEQFF.

The gene calls are TRBV15 and TRBJ2-7; the match to TRBD1 covers 8 bases. The V segment lost 5 bases and the J segment 4 bases; nucleotides outside the gene matches: 7. The CDR3 is made up of 14 amino acids. From germline, CDR1 is LNHNV and CDR2 YYDKDF (reference sequence). In DNA form, the CDR3 reads TGTGCCACCAGCTCCAGGGGGCTGGGTTACGAGCAGTACTTC. Encoded protein: CATSSRGLGYEQYF.

The gene calls are TRBV5-8 and TRBJ1-2, with D unresolved. Trimming pared 0 bases from V and 8 bases from J, leaving 17 bases between. This CDR3 spans 15 amino acids. Looked up from germline, CDR1 is SGHTS and CDR2 is YDEGEE. The CDR3 sequence: CASSLDRTDKRGYTF. The CDR3 nucleotides read TGTGCCAGCAGCTTGGATAGGACTGACAAACGCGGCTACACCTTC. Together with reference TRBV5-8 and TRBJ1-2, the CDR3 gives the full variable domain: EAGVTQSPTHLIKTRGQQATLRCSPISGHTSVYWYQQALGLGLQFLLWYDEGEERNRGNFPPRFSGRQFPNYSSELNVNALELEDSALYLCASSLDRTDKRGYTFGSGTRLTVV.

This chain uses TRBV2 with TRBJ2-5, with 11 bases matching TRBD2. After removal of 6 bases from V and 11 bases from J, the junction contained 14 bases not matched to a gene. Germline V gene data show CDR1 as SNHLY and CDR2 as FYNNEI. The CDR3 covers 15 residues. This CDR3 is CASRKDSGGAREQYF. The CDR3, as DNA: TGTGCCAGCAGGAAGGATAGCGGGGGGGCCCGGGAGCAGTACTTC.

This sequence joins TRBV27 and TRBJ1-2; 11 nucleotides match TRBD1. The germline gives CDR1 MNHEY, CDR2 SMNVEV (reference sequence). The CDR3 spans 13 residues. The trim removed 6 bases at V and 6 bases at J, leaving 3 bases unmatched. The CDR3 sequence: CASSPDRGHGYTF. The CDR3 DNA reads TGTGCCAGCAGCCCGGACAGGGGGCATGGCTACACCTTC.

The rearrangement joins TRBV5-6 to TRBJ1-6; D ambiguous. CDR1 and CDR2 from the germline V gene are SGHDT and YYEEEE. The V gene lost 4 bases and the J gene lost 9 bases, with 14 bases spanning the gap. CDR3 length equals 14 residues. This CDR3 reads CASSESVTTSPLHF. The CDR3 DNA follows: TGTGCCAGCAGCGAGTCCGTTACTACTTCACCCCTCCACTTT.

The chain combines TRBV19 with TRBJ1-1; 7 bases line up with TRBD1. Trimming cost V 5 bases and J 0 bases; bases outside gene matches: 6. The germline CDR1 and CDR2 sequences are LNHDA and SQIVND (reference sequence). The CDR3 covers 15 residues. For the CDR3, the DNA is TGTGCCAGTAGTCCAAAGGGGGCCATGAACACTGAAGCTTTCTTT. Its protein is CASSPKGAMNTEAFF.

The J gene is TRBJ1-1, the V gene TRBV6-1, with no clear D. V shed 7 bases and J shed 1 base, with 13 bases lying between them. Germline CDR1 is MNHNS and CDR2 is SASEGT. The CDR3 covers 14 residues. In nucleotides, the CDR3 is TGTGCCAGCATCCCCCCGAGATCGAACACTGAAGCTTTCTTT. Translation: CASIPPRSNTEAFF.

The CDR3 protein is CASSSPGLGISHEQFF. The CDR3 DNA follows: TGTGCCAGCAGCAGCCCGGGACTAGGGATATCCCATGAGCAGTTCTTC. The J gene is TRBJ2-1, the V gene TRBV7-8; 8 nucleotides agree with TRBD2. The V segment lost 5 bases and the J segment 8 bases; nucleotides outside the gene matches: 14. The CDR3 is 16 residues long. CDR1 is SGHVS and CDR2 is FQNEAQ in the germline V gene.

A word on this clone: A junction end diverges from the germline sequence, so it may reflect a read error. The chain combines TRBV7-7 with TRBJ2-6; 7 bases agree with TRBD1. The CDR3 has 15 residues. Germline CDR1 reads SSHAT; CDR2 reads FNYEAQ (reference sequence). The CDR3 bases are TGTGCTAGCAGCCGAGACAGGGCTGGGGCCAACGTCCTGACTTTC. Amino acids: CASSRDRAGANVLTF.

The chain employs TRBV25-1 and TRBJ2-4, with D possibly TRBD1 on 6 matching bases. The CDR3 consists of 16 residues. V was cut by 1 base and J by 2 bases, with 12 bases left in between. Germline CDR1 and CDR2: MGHDK and SYGVNS. Written as DNA, the CDR3 is TGTGCCAGCAGTGAATCAGGGGTTGTAACCAAAAACATTCAGTACTTC. Translation gives CASSESGVVTKNIQYF.

The chain carries TRBV7-6 and TRBJ2-3, with TRBD2 as a possible D gene (5 bases). CDR3 length: 15 residues. The V and J ends lost 5 bases and 3 bases respectively, with 15 bases between them. The V gene's germline CDR1 is SGHVS and CDR2 FNYEAQ. The CDR3 sequence is CASSRLSSETDTQYF. The CDR3 nucleotides read TGTGCCAGCAGCCGACTATCGAGCGAGACAGATACGCAGTATTTT.

The chain joins TRBV7-9 to TRBJ2-2, with D maybe TRBD2 (5 bases). CDR3 length: 15 amino acids. CDR1 SEHNR and CDR2 FQNEAQ come from the germline V gene (reference sequence). Trimming shortened V by 8 bases and J by 4 bases, and 17 bases separated the two germline ends. CDR3 region: CASPREGLGTGELFF. CDR3 DNA: TGTGCCAGCCCCCGTGAGGGCTTAGGCACCGGGGAGCTGTTTTTT.

The chain employs TRBV27 and TRBJ2-1; possibly TRBD1 for D (7 bases). CDR1 and CDR2 from the germline V gene are MNHEY and SMNVEV (reference sequence). The ends were cut back, 3 bases at V and 8 bases at J, with 11 bases in the middle. The CDR3 contains 13 residues. The CDR3 is CASSFRGVDEQFF. The CDR3, as DNA: TGTGCCAGCAGTTTCAGGGGGGTGGATGAGCAGTTCTTC.

V is TRBV19 and J is TRBJ1-1; D gene ambiguous. CDR1 is LNHDA, CDR2 SQIVND, per germline (reference sequence). The CDR3 loop spans 12 amino acids. Trimming left V 8 bases short and J 1 base short, with 8 bases between. The DNA for the CDR3 is TGTGCCAGTTATTCGTGGAACACTGAAGCTTTCTTT. It encodes CASYSWNTEAFF.

The V gene is TRBV7-9, the J gene TRBJ2-7, with TRBD2 matching over 14 bases. The CDR3 has 16 amino acids. V lost 6 bases to trimming and J lost 2 bases; unmatched junction nucleotides: 6. From germline, CDR1 is SEHNR and CDR2 FQNEAQ (reference sequence). The CDR3 spells CASRGLAGEQAYEQYF. CDR3 sequence (DNA): TGTGCCAGCAGGGGACTAGCGGGAGAACAGGCCTACGAGCAGTACTTC. Filled out from reference TRBV7-9 and TRBJ2-7, the complete variable domain reads DTGVSQNPRHKITKRGQNVTFRCDPISEHNRLYWYRQTLGQGPEFLTYFQNEAQLEKSRLLSDRFSAERPKGSFSTLEIQRTEQGDSAMYLCASRGLAGEQAYEQYFGPGTRLTVT.

V gene TRBV12-5 combines with J gene TRBJ2-1, with D hard to call. The CDR3 spans 14 residues. The V gene lost 1 base and the J gene lost 8 bases, with 12 bases spanning the gap. CDR1 is LGHNT and CDR2 is FRNRAP in the germline V gene. In nucleotides, the CDR3 is TGTGCTAGTGGTTTGGAGGCAGGTTCGTATGAGCAGTTCTTC. It is translated as CASGLEAGSYEQFF.